This T cell receptor (beta chain) was recovered during a study of CD8 T cells in Susac syndrome. Study details: Active disease was present in about 6 of the sequenced Susac syndrome patients, and remission in roughly 8. Patients with Susac syndrome were, at the time of blood collection, therapy-naive, maintained on corticosteroids, or maintained on intravenous immunoglobulin alone.

The RNA, 0.5 to 1 ug, was put through reverse transcription using random hexamers. Across 54 Vbeta and 13 Jbeta, immunoSEQ multiplex PCR amplified TCR beta CDR3. A single record per CDR3 protein comes from TCRdb applying MiXCR to the immunoSEQ multiplex PCR reads. Among about 150,000 distinct CDR3 sequences listed, roughly 96% were seen once. Sequencing used CD4+ T cells from PBMCs. The clonotype comes from a human donor with Susac syndrome.

The CDR3 here is CASSLGQGRTYNSPLHF. CDR3 coding DNA: TGTGCCAGCAGCTTAGGACAGGGGAGGACCTATAATTCACCCCTCCACTTT. This rearrangement joins TRBV13 to TRBJ1-6; 7 bases agree with TRBD1. The trim removed 0 bases at V and 2 bases at J, leaving 4 bases unmatched. This CDR3 spans 17 amino acids. Germline loops: CDR1 PRHDT, CDR2 FYEKMQ (reference sequence).